The T cell receptor beta chain under discussion was sequenced for a study of blood T cell repertoires in COVID-19. Study as a whole: Italy, Spain and the United States were the sources of the convalescent and acute COVID-19 samples. Sources were T cells, B-cell-depleted T cells, or PBMCs; the material itself was cDNA or gDNA.

Original handling: Scientists estimated how many nucleated cells there were by amplifying reference gene primers. The table came from immunoSEQ multiplex PCR; TCRdb's copy has only in-frame clones and leaves some out. V and J calls and clone size come straight from that table; D and trimming were deduced from the DNA. The sample holds about 190,000 clones, almost 90% seen once. Looked up from germline, CDR1 is MNHEY and CDR2 is SMNVEV (reference sequence). Deletions cut 3 bases from V and 1 base from J, with 18 bases between. The CDR3 runs 18 residues. This TCR derives from a man aged 45-65 years with acute or convalescent COVID-19. The sequenced sample consisted of peripheral blood. The chain has TRBV27 and TRBJ1-4; D is undetermined. The DNA for the CDR3 is TGTGCCAGCAGTTTCTCGACCCCCTTCGGGAAAACTAATGAAAAACTGTTTTTT. The encoded protein is CASSFSTPFGKTNEKLFF. The full variable domain, completed using reference TRBV27 and TRBJ1-4, is EAQVTQNPRYLITVTGKKLTVTCSQNMNHEYMSWYRQDPGLGLRQIYYSMNVEVTDKGDVPEGYKVSRKEKRNFPLILESPSPNQTSLYFCASSFSTPFGKTNEKLFFGSGTQLSVL.